The clone carrying this TCR beta chain was counted at least ten times. Its antigen is not identified. This record belongs to a study of human T cells and chemical hapten exposure. Study overall: Small pooled library volume differences chiefly drove per-sample TCR yield variation.

The time point was: healthy volunteer bleed at 6 weeks. Unfractionated whole blood yielded the extracted total RNA. The CDR3 runs to 13 residues. The germline V gene encodes CDR1 SQVTM and CDR2 ANQGSEA. V was clipped by 8 bases and J by 1 base, with 13 bases between them. General observations from the study: No alteration of TCRs above 1 in 1000 frequency was seen with DPC sensitization.

Individual cDNA molecules (in the library) carried attached unique molecular identifiers. In the original workflow: TCRs per sample had a median of approximately 88,000 and ranged from roughly 20,000 to 700,000. Via MiXCR, TCRdb re-called the RACE reads, giving one row per CDR3 protein. None of the V and J calls come from the authors' own analysis; TCRdb made them. The data show some 40,000 distinct CDR3 sequences, about 4% seen once. This receptor was taken from a human donor in good health. Some clones in this sample may be carry-over from other donors' samples. V and J are TRBV29-1 and TRBJ2-3, with D unresolved. The sample comprised whole blood. CDR3 in DNA: TGCAGCCAGTCCGGCTTCGGCACAGATACGCAGTATTTT. Amino acids: CSQSGFGTDTQYF.